One sample yielded the 27 T cell receptor beta chains listed below, sequenced in a study of T cell repertoires in cytomegalovirus infection. Antigens of these TCRs are unknown. TCRdb recomputed calls from the reads with MiXCR, one row per CDR3 protein. Among roughly 990,000 distinct CDR3 sequences listed, around 29% were seen once. The specimen comprised cultured CD8+ T cells from PBMCs, sampled from culture after CMV antigen stimulation. The receptors come from a human donor in good health (CMV status not recorded). Some clones in this sample may be carry-over from other donors' samples.

This clonotype appeared many times. The genes are TRBV4-3 and TRBJ1-2; D uncertain. Trimming took off 1 base at V and 3 bases at J, with 12 bases between the two ends. Germline assignment: CDR1 LGHNA and CDR2 YSLEER. The length of the CDR3 is 15 residues. CDR3 sequence: CASSQVTSGYYGYTF. The DNA of the CDR3 is TGCGCCAGCAGCCAAGTGACGTCGGGGTACTATGGCTACACCTTC.

CDR3 DNA sequence: TGCAGTGCTAGCTCTGAGGGGGACAGGAAAAACATTCAGTACTTC. It translates to CSASSEGDRKNIQYF. This sequence joins TRBV20-1 and TRBJ2-4, with TRBD1 matching 8 bases. This CDR3 spans 15 amino acids. Germline trimming cut 3 bases from V and 4 bases from J; bases unmatched to any gene: 8. Germline values: CDR1 DFQATT, CDR2 SNEGSKA (reference sequence).

There are a few counts of this clonotype. The chain has TRBV2 and TRBJ2-7, with D perhaps matching TRBD1 (6 bases). CDR1 SNHLY and CDR2 FYNNEI come from the germline V gene. The CDR3 is 16 amino acids. Trimming stripped 10 bases from V and 0 bases from J, with 22 bases between. In DNA, the CDR3 is TGTGCCACCAGAGTGTGGACAGAGAAGAGCTCCTACGAGCAGTACTTC. Encoded protein: CATRVWTEKSSYEQYF.

The chain links TRBV6-2 or TRBV6-3 to TRBJ1-6; 10 bases align to TRBD1. This CDR3 comprises 16 residues. Germline values: CDR1 MNHEY, CDR2 SVGEGT. After removal of 6 bases from V and 9 bases from J, the junction contained 11 bases not matched to a gene. The CDR3 is CASSFDRGRFGSPLHF. CDR3 nucleotide sequence: TGTGCCAGCAGCTTCGACAGGGGGCGGTTTGGTTCACCCCTCCACTTT.

In this sample, this clonotype turned up a few times. The chain employs TRBV28 and TRBJ2-7, with 7 bases fitting TRBD2. CDR3 size: 14 residues. Germline V lookup: CDR1 MDHEN, CDR2 SYDVKM. The ends lost 6 bases at V and 3 bases at J; junction bases unmatched: 8. In DNA, the CDR3 is TGTGCCAGCAGCGGGGTGGGGGGGAACTACGAGCAGTACGTC. Translated, it gives CASSGVGGNYEQYV.

This clonotype was recorded at least ten times. The chain carries TRBV28 and TRBJ2-2, with a tentative D call TRBD1 (5 bases). Germline CDR1 reads MDHEN; CDR2 reads SYDVKM. V was trimmed by 3 bases and J by 7 bases, leaving 15 bases between them. The CDR3 totals 15 residues. CDR3 nucleotide sequence: TGTGCCAGCAGTTTTGGATTGAGACAGCGCGGGGAGCTGTTTTTT. It is translated as CASSFGLRQRGELFF.

The rearrangement joins TRBV7-9 to TRBJ2-1; D is ambiguous. V was trimmed by 7 bases and J by 5 bases, leaving 18 bases between them. The CDR3 consists of 15 residues. CDR1 and CDR2 from the germline V gene are SEHNR and FQNEAQ (reference sequence). In DNA, the CDR3 is TGTGCCAGCAACCAGGCCCCTCCTCGGAACAATGAGCAGTTCTTC. Its protein product is CASNQAPPRNNEQFF.

In its sample, this clonotype was seen a few times. The chain uses TRBV11-1 and TRBJ2-7, with D hard to call. The V end was cut by 1 base, the J end by 6 bases, with 7 bases between. This CDR3 region has 12 residues. Germline CDR1 reads SGHAT; CDR2 reads FQDESV (reference sequence). CDR3 sequence: CASSLGYSEQYF. The CDR3 bases are TGTGCCAGCAGCTTAGGGTACTCCGAGCAGTACTTC.

Ten or more counts support this clonotype. The V call is TRBV18, the J call TRBJ2-5, with TRBD2 as a possible D gene (5 bases). Germline CDR1 reads KGHSH; CDR2 reads LQKENI. V lost 1 base and J 4 bases, leaving 7 bases between the germline ends. CDR3 length: 13 amino acids. The CDR3 protein is CASSPLRGETQYF. As DNA, the CDR3 is TGTGCCAGCTCACCACTTCGGGGAGAGACCCAGTACTTC.

The V call is TRBV7-3, the J call TRBJ2-1; D call uncertain. The V gene's germline CDR1 is SGHTA and CDR2 FQGTGA. V lost 5 bases to trimming and J lost 6 bases, with 8 bases between them. The CDR3 runs to 12 residues. The CDR3 DNA is TGTGCCAGCAGCGTAGGGTCCAATGAGCAGTTCTTC. It specifies CASSVGSNEQFF. Using reference TRBV7-3 and TRBJ2-1 for the parts outside the CDR3, the full variable domain is GAGVSQTPSNKVTEKGKYVELRCDPISGHTALYWYRQSLGQGPEFLIYFQGTGAADDSGLPNDRFFAVRPEGSVSTLKIQRTERGDSAVYLCASSVGSNEQFFGPGTRLTVL.

The CDR3 here is CASTLDRPSANTGELFF. In DNA, the CDR3 is TGTGCCAGCACCTTAGACAGGCCGTCTGCGAACACCGGGGAGCTGTTTTTT. The chain has TRBV6-5 and TRBJ2-2; tentatively, D is TRBD1 (6 bases). This CDR3 spans 17 amino acids. With 7 bases removed from V and 0 bases from J, the gap between germline ends came to 18 bases. The V gene's germline CDR1 is MNHEY and CDR2 SVGAGI.

The CDR3 is CASSARLAGGPYNEQFF. The DNA of the CDR3 is TGTGCCAGTAGTGCCCGACTAGCGGGGGGTCCCTACAATGAGCAGTTCTTC. V gene TRBV19 combines with J gene TRBJ2-1; 13 bases are shared with TRBD2. V shed 5 bases and J 2 bases; nucleotides not matched to a gene: 6. Germline V gene lookup returns CDR1 LNHDA and CDR2 SQIVND (reference sequence). There are 17 residues in the CDR3.

In this sample, this clonotype turned up many times. Written as DNA, the CDR3 is TGTGCCAGCAGCCGGGGTGCTGAAGCTTTCTTT. This codes for CASSRGAEAFF. The V gene is TRBV27, the J gene TRBJ1-1; D remains ambiguous. The V gene's germline CDR1 is MNHEY and CDR2 SMNVEV (reference sequence). This CDR3 region has 11 residues. Trimming took off 6 bases at V and 6 bases at J, with 8 bases between the two ends.

The rearrangement joins TRBV20-1 to TRBJ2-2; D remains unclear. Deletions cut 0 bases from V and 5 bases from J, with 7 bases between. CDR1 is DFQATT and CDR2 is SNEGSKA in the germline V gene (reference sequence). This CDR3 contains 13 residues. The CDR3 DNA reads as TGCAGTGCTAGAGATCGGAAGACCGGGGAGCTGTTTTTT. This codes for CSARDRKTGELFF.

This chain links TRBV20-1 with TRBJ2-1; possible D gene TRBD1, 6 bases. Germline V gives CDR1 DFQATT, CDR2 SNEGSKA (reference sequence). Deletions cut 6 bases from V and 0 bases from J, with 18 bases between. The CDR3 consists of 16 residues. CDR3 bases: TGCAGTGCGAGTAGTGGGGGCCACAGCTCCTACAATGAGCAGTTCTTC. It specifies CSASSGGHSSYNEQFF.

This clonotype turned up a few times. The CDR3 nucleotides are TGTGCCAGCAGCTCGTCGACTAGCGGGGGAACCTACTACGAGCAGTACTTC. It encodes CASSSSTSGGTYYEQYF. The chain has TRBV7-6 and TRBJ2-7, with 12 bases identical to TRBD2. Germline V gene lookup returns CDR1 SGHVS and CDR2 FNYEAQ. Trimming at V came to 4 bases and at J to 3 bases, leaving 10 bases not matched to a gene. This CDR3 contains 17 residues. Full variable domain (remainder filled in from reference TRBV7-6 and TRBJ2-7): GAGVSQSPRYKVTKRGQDVALRCDPISGHVSLYWYRQALGQGPEFLTYFNYEAQQDKSGLPNDRFSAERPEGSISTLTIQRTEQRDSAMYRCASSSSTSGGTYYEQYFGPGTRLTVT.

The chain joins TRBV29-1 to TRBJ2-6; D is unclear. V lost 4 bases and J 0 bases, leaving 7 bases between the germline ends. The CDR3 runs to 14 residues. Germline loops: CDR1 SQVTM, CDR2 ANQGSEA. CDR3 residues: CSVGSNSGANVLTF. The CDR3 DNA follows: TGCAGCGTTGGGTCCAACTCTGGGGCCAACGTCCTGACTTTC.

V is TRBV14 and J is TRBJ2-2; 11 bases are a match to TRBD2. The junction had 3 bases not matched to a gene; V was cut back by 3 bases and J by 3 bases. This CDR3 has 16 amino acids. CDR1 and CDR2 (germline): SGHDN, FVKESK. CDR3: CASSHRTSGYTGELFF. DNA of the CDR3: TGTGCCAGCAGCCACAGGACTAGCGGGTACACCGGGGAGCTGTTTTTT.

At least ten counts were recorded for this clonotype. The rearrangement links TRBV12-3 or TRBV12-4 to TRBJ1-2; maybe TRBD1 (5 bases). There are 13 residues in the CDR3. Trimming took off 1 base at V and 4 bases at J, with 7 bases between the two ends. The CDR3 DNA follows: TGTGCCAGCAGTTTAGGGACAATCTATGGCTACACCTTC. The encoded protein is CASSLGTIYGYTF.

The V gene is TRBV24-1, the J gene TRBJ2-1, with 8 bases aligning to TRBD1. Trimming removed 2 bases from V and 4 bases from J; junction bases left unmatched: 9. The CDR3 is 17 residues long. Germline V gives CDR1 KGHDR, CDR2 SFDVKD. DNA of the CDR3: TGTGCCACCAGTGATTCCTCAGGGGACAGGTTTTACAATGAGCAGTTCTTC. Translated: CATSDSSGDRFYNEQFF.

This clonotype has only a few counts. V and J are TRBV7-2 and TRBJ2-7; unclear D gene. CDR3 length equals 14 residues. Per germline, CDR1 SGHTA and CDR2 FQGNSA. Trimming stripped 1 base from V and 2 bases from J, with 9 bases between. The CDR3: CASSLDSRAYEQYV. The DNA for the CDR3 is TGTGCCAGCAGCTTAGACAGCCGGGCCTACGAGCAGTACGTC.

The V and J genes are TRBV6-5 and TRBJ1-2; tentative D call: TRBD1 (6 bases). CDR3 length: 13 amino acids. V was shortened by 6 bases and J by 10 bases, with 18 bases between the two germline ends. CDR1 MNHEY and CDR2 SVGAGI come from the germline V gene. The CDR3 DNA sequence: TGTGCCAGCAGCCTAGAGAGGGCAGGGGCCTACACCTTC. It codes for CASSLERAGAYTF.

This clonotype has a count of ten or more. The chain has TRBV7-6 and TRBJ2-5; 12 nucleotides agree with TRBD2. CDR1 and CDR2 (germline): SGHVS, FNYEAQ. The CDR3 is made up of 16 amino acids. Unmatched junction bases numbered 6, after V lost 6 bases and J lost 1 base. DNA of the CDR3: TGTGCCAGCAGAAAAACTAGCGGGGGGATCCAAGAGACCCAGTACTTC. This gives the protein CASRKTSGGIQETQYF.

The rearrangement joins TRBV6-6 to TRBJ1-4, with 7 positions matching TRBD1. V trimming: 2 bases; J trimming: 8 bases; junction bases outside the gene matches: 5. Germline V lookup: CDR1 MNHNY, CDR2 SVGAGI (reference sequence). The CDR3 is 14 residues long. CDR3 DNA sequence: TGTGCCAGCAGTTACGAGGGGGCCGGGGAAAAACTGTTTTTT. Translation gives CASSYEGAGEKLFF.

This clonotype was picked up a small number of times. The CDR3 DNA reads as TGTGCCAGCAGCGCTGCTAGCGGCGAGCAGTACTTC. It translates to CASSAASGEQYF. The chain carries TRBV12-3 or TRBV12-4 and TRBJ2-7; TRBD2 agrees at 7 bases. The CDR3 covers 12 residues. The V and J ends lost 6 bases and 6 bases, in that order; junction bases with no gene match: 5.

The count of this clonotype is one. The CDR3 DNA follows: TGTGCCAGCAGAACTAGCAGAACCGAGCAGTACTTC. Protein product: CASRTSRTEQYF. The chain uses TRBV6-8 and TRBJ2-7; D is possibly TRBD2 (6 bases). Germline V gene sequence: CDR1 MNHGY, CDR2 SAAAGT. The length of the CDR3 is 12 residues. V shed 6 bases and J shed 6 bases, with 12 bases lying between them.

This chain uses TRBV6-6 with TRBJ2-7; possibly TRBD2 for D (5 bases). Germline V gene lookup returns CDR1 MNHNY and CDR2 SVGAGI (reference sequence). This CDR3 comprises 10 residues. The V gene lost 11 bases and the J gene lost 4 bases, with 9 bases spanning the gap. The CDR3 spells CAVGSYEQYF. CDR3 sequence (DNA): TGTGCCGTAGGGAGTTACGAGCAGTACTTC.